This T cell receptor beta chain stems from a study of T cells after yellow fever vaccination. Study in general: Preparation of the low-cell-number fractions used SMART-Seq v4 Ultra Low Input. Study-wide findings and caveats: Some clonotypes were seen in both the CD4 and the CD8 compartments. These made up a small share and likely arose from convergent recombination. Weaker, the secondary response peaked sooner, at day 5 versus 15.

It was through 5'RACE template switching that TCR cDNA was made, with a universal primer site and UMIs added. TCRdb re-derived calls from the 5' RACE reads in MiXCR, one entry per CDR3 protein. The repertoire holds fewer than 350,000 distinct CDR3 sequences, with 8.5% to 10% as singletons. This CDR3 is 13 amino acids long. Trimming pared 1 base from V and 3 bases from J, leaving 7 bases between. Germline CDR1 is LGHNA and CDR2 is YNFKEQ. This clonotype was observed many times. Its antigen is as yet unknown. The source of this sequence is a man aged 18 to 30 who received the YFV17D yellow fever vaccine. The sample here was PBMCs, taken on the day of the first yellow fever vaccination. This sequence joins TRBV4-2 and TRBJ2-7, with D possibly being TRBD1 (6 bases). CDR3 region: CASSQAQGYEQYF. The CDR3 DNA follows: TGTGCCAGCAGCCAAGCACAGGGCTACGAGCAGTACTTC.